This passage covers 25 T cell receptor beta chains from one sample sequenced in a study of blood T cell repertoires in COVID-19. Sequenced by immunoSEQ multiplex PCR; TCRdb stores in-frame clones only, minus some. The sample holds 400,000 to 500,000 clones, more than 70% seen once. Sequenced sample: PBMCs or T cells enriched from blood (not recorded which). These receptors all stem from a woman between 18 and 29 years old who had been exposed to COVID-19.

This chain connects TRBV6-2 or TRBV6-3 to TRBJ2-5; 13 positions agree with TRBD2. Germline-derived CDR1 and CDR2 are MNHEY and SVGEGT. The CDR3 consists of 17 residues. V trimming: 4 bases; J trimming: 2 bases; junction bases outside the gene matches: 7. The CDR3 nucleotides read TGTGCCAGCAGTTCAGGACTAGCGGGGGCAACTCAAGAGACCCAGTACTTC. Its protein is CASSSGLAGATQETQYF.

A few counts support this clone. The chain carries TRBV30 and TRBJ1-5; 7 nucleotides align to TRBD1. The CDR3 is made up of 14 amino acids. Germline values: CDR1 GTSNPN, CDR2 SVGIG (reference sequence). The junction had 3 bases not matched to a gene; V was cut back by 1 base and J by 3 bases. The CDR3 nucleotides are TGTGCCTGGAGTGAGGGGACAGTCAATCAGCCCCAGCATTTT. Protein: CAWSEGTVNQPQHF.

The CDR3 sequence is CASSYDRGITDTQYF. The CDR3 DNA sequence: TGTGCCAGCAGTTACGACAGGGGTATCACAGATACGCAGTATTTT. The chain carries TRBV6-2 or TRBV6-3 and TRBJ2-3; TRBD1 matches 8 bases. Germline V gene data show CDR1 as MNHEY and CDR2 as SVGEGT. This CDR3 has 15 amino acids. V was pared by 2 bases and J by 2 bases, with 3 bases of the junction left unmatched.

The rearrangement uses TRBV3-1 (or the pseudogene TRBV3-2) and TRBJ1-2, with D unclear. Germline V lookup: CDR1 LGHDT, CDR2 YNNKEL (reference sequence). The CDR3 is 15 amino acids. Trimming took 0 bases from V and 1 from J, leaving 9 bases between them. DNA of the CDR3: TGTGCCAGCAGCCAAGAACAGAAACATAACTATGGCTACACCTTC. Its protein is CASSQEQKHNYGYTF.

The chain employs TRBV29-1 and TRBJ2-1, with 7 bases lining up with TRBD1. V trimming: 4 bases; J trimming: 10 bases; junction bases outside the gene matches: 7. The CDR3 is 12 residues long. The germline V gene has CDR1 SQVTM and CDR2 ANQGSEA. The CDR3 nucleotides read TGCAGCGTTGCCCCCATGGACAGGGAGCAGTTCTTC. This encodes CSVAPMDREQFF.

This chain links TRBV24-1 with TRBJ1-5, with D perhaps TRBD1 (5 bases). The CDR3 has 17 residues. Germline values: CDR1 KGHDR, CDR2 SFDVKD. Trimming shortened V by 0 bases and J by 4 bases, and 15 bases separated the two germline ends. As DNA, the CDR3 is TGTGCCACCAGTGATTTGCCCCGTGGGGGGGAAAATCAGCCCCAGCATTTT. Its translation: CATSDLPRGGENQPQHF.

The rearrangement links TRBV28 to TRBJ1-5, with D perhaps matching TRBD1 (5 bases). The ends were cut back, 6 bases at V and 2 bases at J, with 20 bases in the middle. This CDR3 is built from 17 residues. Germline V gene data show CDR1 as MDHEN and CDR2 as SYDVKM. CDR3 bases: TGTGCCAGCAGCGGGAGAGGGGCCCTCTTTGGCAATCAGCCCCAGCATTTT. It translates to CASSGRGALFGNQPQHF.

The CDR3 region is CASSQGGTGFYEQYF. DNA of the CDR3: TGTGCCAGCAGTCAGGGGGGTACAGGGTTCTACGAGCAGTACTTC. The V call is TRBV28, the J call TRBJ2-7; maybe TRBD1 (7 bases). Germline V CDR1 and CDR2: MDHEN, SYDVKM. This CDR3 is built from 15 residues. Trimming removed 5 bases from V and 3 bases from J, with 17 bases in between. The variable domain in full, completed from reference TRBV28 and TRBJ2-7, reads DVKVTQSSRYLVKRTGEKVFLECVQDMDHENMFWYRQDPGLGLRLIYFSYDVKMKEKGDIPEGYSVSREKKERFSLILESASTNQTSMYLCASSQGGTGFYEQYFGPGTRLTVT.

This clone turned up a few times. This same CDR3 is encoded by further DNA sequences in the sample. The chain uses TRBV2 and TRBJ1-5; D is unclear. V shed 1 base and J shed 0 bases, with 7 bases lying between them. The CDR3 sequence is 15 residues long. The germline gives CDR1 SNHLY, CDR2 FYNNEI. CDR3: CASSEGHNSNQPQHF. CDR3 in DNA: TGTGCCAGCAGTGAAGGACATAATAGCAATCAGCCCCAGCATTTT.

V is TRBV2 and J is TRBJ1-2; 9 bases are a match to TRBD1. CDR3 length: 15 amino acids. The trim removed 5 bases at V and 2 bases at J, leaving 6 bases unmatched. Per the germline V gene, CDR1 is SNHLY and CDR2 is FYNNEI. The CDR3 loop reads CASSYGQGPNYGYTF. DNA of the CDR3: TGTGCCAGCAGTTACGGACAGGGGCCAAACTATGGCTACACCTTC.

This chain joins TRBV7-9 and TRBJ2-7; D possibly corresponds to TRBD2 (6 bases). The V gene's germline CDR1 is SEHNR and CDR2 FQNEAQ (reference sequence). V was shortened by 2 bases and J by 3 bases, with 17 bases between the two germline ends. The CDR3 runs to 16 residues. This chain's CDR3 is CASSLILGEVSYEQYF. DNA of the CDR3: TGTGCCAGCAGCTTAATACTGGGGGAGGTAAGCTACGAGCAGTACTTC.

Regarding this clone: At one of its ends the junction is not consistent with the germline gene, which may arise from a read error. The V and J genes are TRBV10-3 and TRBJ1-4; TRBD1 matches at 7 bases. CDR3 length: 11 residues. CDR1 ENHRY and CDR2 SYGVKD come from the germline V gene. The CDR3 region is CAISEGQGVIF. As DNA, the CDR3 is TGTGCCATCAGTGAAGGGCAGGGGGTGATTTTT.

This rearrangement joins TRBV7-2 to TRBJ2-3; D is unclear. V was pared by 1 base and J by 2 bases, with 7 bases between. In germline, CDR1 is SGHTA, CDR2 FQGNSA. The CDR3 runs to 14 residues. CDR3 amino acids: CASSLDWATDTQYF. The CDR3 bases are TGTGCCAGCAGCTTAGATTGGGCCACAGATACGCAGTATTTT.

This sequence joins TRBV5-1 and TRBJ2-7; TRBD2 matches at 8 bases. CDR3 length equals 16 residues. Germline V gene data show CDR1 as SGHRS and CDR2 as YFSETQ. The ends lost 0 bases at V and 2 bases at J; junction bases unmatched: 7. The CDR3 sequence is CASSLVGGSGAYEQYF. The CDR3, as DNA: TGCGCCAGCAGCTTGGTGGGGGGTAGCGGGGCCTACGAGCAGTACTTC. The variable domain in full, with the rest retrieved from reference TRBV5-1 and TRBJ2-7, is KAGVTQTPRYLIKTRGQQVTLSCSPISGHRSVSWYQQTPGQGLQFLFEYFSETQRNKGNFPGRFSGRQFSNSRSEMNVSTLELGDSALYLCASSLVGGSGAYEQYFGPGTRLTVT.

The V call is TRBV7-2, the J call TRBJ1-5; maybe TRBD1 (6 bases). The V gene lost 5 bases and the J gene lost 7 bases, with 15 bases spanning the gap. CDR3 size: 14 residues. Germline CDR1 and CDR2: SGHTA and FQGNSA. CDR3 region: CASSLIKTGQPQHF. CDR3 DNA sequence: TGTGCCAGCAGCCTGATAAAAACAGGGCAGCCCCAGCATTTT.

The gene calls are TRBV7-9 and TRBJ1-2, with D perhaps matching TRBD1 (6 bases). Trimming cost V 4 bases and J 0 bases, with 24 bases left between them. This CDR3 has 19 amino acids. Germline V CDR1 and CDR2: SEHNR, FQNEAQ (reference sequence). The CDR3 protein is CASSSHSSSAQGANYGYTF. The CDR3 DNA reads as TGTGCCAGCAGCTCCCACTCGTCCAGCGCACAGGGAGCTAACTATGGCTACACCTTC.

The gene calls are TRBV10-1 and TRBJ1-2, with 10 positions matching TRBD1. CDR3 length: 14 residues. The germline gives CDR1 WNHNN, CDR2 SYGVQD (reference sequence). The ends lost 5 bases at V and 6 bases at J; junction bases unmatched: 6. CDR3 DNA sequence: TGCGCCAGCAGTAAAGACAGGGGGCAGGATGGCTACACCTTC. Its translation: CASSKDRGQDGYTF.

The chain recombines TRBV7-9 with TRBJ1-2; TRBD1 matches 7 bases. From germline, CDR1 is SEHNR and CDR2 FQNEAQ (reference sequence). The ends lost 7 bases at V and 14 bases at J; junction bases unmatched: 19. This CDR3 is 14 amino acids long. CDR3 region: CASTLDGAYRGCTF. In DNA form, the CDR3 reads TGTGCCAGCACCCTCGACGGGGCCTACAGGGGATGTACCTTC.

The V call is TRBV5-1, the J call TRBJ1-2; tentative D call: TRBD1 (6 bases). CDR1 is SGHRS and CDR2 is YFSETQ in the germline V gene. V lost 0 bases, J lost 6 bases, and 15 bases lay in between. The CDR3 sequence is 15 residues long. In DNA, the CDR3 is TGCGCCAGCAGCTTGGCGGGGGGCGCTCTCGATGGCTACACCTTC. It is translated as CASSLAGGALDGYTF.

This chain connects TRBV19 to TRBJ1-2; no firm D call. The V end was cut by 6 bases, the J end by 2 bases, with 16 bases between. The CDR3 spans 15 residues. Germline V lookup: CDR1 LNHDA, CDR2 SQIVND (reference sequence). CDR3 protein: CASSVDFGGNYGYTF. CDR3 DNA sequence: TGTGCCAGTAGCGTCGACTTTGGTGGAAACTATGGCTACACCTTC.

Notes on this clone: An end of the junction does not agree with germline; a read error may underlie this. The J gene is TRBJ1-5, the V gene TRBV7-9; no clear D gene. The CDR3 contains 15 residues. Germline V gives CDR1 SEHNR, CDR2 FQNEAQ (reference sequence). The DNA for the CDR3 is TGTGCCAGCAGCTTAGACGGGGTTAGCCATCAGCCCCAGCATTTT. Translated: CASSLDGVSHQPQHF.

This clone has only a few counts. This chain's CDR3 is CASSVVGLAANTGELFF. CDR3 bases: TGTGCCAGCAGCGTAGTGGGGCTAGCGGCGAACACCGGGGAGCTGTTTTTT. This chain uses TRBV9 with TRBJ2-2; 7 nucleotides line up with TRBD2. V shed 0 bases, J shed 0 bases, and the junction held 5 bases outside the gene matches. Germline values: CDR1 SGDLS, CDR2 YYNGEE. The CDR3 spans 17 residues. Full variable domain (rest looked up from reference TRBV9 and TRBJ2-2): DSGVTQTPKHLITATGQRVTLRCSPRSGDLSVYWYQQSLDQGLQFLIQYYNGEERAKGNILERFSAQQFPDLHSELNLSSLELGDSALYFCASSVVGLAANTGELFFGEGSRLTVL.

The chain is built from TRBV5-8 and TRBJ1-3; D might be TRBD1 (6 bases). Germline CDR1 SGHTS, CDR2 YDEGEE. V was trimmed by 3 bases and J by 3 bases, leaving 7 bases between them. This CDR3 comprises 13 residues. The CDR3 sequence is CASSSTGGNTIYF. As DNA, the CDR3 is TGTGCCAGCAGCTCGACAGGTGGAAACACCATATATTTT.

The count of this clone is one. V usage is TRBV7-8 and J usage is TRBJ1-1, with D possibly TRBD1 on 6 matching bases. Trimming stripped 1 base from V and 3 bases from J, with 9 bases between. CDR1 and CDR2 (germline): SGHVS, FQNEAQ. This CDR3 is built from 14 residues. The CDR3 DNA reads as TGTGCCAGCAGCTTAGGGACAGTTTACACTGAAGCTTTCTTT. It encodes CASSLGTVYTEAFF.

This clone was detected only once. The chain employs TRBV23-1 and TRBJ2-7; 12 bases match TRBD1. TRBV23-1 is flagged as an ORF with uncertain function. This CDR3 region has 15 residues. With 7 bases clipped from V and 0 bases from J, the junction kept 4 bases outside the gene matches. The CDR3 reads CASNPGQGASYEQYF. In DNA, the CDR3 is TGCGCCAGCAACCCGGGACAGGGGGCCTCCTACGAGCAGTACTTC.